Below, 9 T cell receptor beta chains from the same sample are listed, as sequenced in a study of response to subunit inactivated influenza vaccine. TCRdb recomputed calls from the RT-PCR reads with MiXCR, one row per CDR3 protein. The sample consists of more than 600,000 distinct CDR3 sequences, around 18% of them appearing once. The sample here was PBMCs from blood, taken less than 6 days after vaccination. Receptor source: a man between 50 and 59 years old who received an inactivated influenza vaccine.

This clonotype appeared a few times. The rearrangement links TRBV11-3 to TRBJ2-5, with D possibly TRBD1 on 6 matching bases. The CDR3 is made up of 17 amino acids. Germline V gives CDR1 SGHNT, CDR2 YENEEA. V was cut by 1 base and J by 1 base, with 16 bases left in between. The CDR3: CASSLGLGTHVQETQYF. CDR3 DNA: TGTGCCAGCAGCTTAGGTCTCGGGACACACGTCCAAGAGACCCAGTACTTC.

CDR3 protein: CASSLGRELLRTDTQYF. CDR3 DNA: TGTGCCAGCAGCTTAGGGAGGGAGTTGCTCCGGACAGATACGCAGTATTTT. The chain uses TRBV7-2 and TRBJ2-3; weak D call: TRBD2 (6 bases). The length of the CDR3 is 17 residues. Germline CDR1 reads SGHTA; CDR2 reads FQGNSA. The ends were cut back, 1 base at V and 3 bases at J, with 17 bases in the middle. The full variable domain, with the rest looked up from reference TRBV7-2 and TRBJ2-3, is GAGVSQSPSNKVTEKGKDVELRCDPISGHTALYWYRQSLGQGLEFLIYFQGNSAPDKSGLPSDRFSAERTGGSVSTLTIQRTQQEDSAVYLCASSLGRELLRTDTQYFGPGTRLTVL.

This clonotype was found a few times. V and J are TRBV5-1 and TRBJ1-1; D is perhaps TRBD1 (5 bases). Germline V gives CDR1 SGHRS, CDR2 YFSETQ. The CDR3 runs to 13 residues. The V end was cut by 2 bases, the J end by 4 bases, with 9 bases between. The CDR3 sequence is CASSFQGLTEAFF. In nucleotides, the CDR3 is TGCGCCAGCAGCTTTCAGGGCCTCACTGAAGCTTTCTTT.

This clonotype was seen only a few times. V and J are TRBV20-1 and TRBJ2-1; D unresolved. The V end was cut by 1 base, the J end by 4 bases, with 14 bases between. Germline CDR1 and CDR2: DFQATT and SNEGSKA (reference sequence). The CDR3 runs 15 residues. This CDR3 is CSARVGYNLYNEQFF. The CDR3, as DNA: TGCAGTGCTAGAGTCGGCTACAACCTTTACAATGAGCAGTTCTTC.

The chain uses TRBV28 and TRBJ2-5; 8 nucleotides align to TRBD1. V shed 6 bases and J 5 bases; nucleotides not matched to a gene: 8. CDR3 length equals 14 residues. Germline CDR1 reads MDHEN; CDR2 reads SYDVKM. The CDR3 protein is CASSTVQGAETQYF. The DNA of the CDR3 is TGTGCCAGCAGCACCGTCCAGGGGGCTGAGACCCAGTACTTC.

This clonotype has just a few counts. The DNA for the CDR3 is TGTGCCAGCAGAGTAGGACCTCAAGCTAACTATGGCTACACCTTC. It codes for CASRVGPQANYGYTF. This chain joins TRBV6-4 and TRBJ1-2; D is unresolved. The CDR3 covers 15 residues. Germline CDR1 and CDR2: MRHNA and SNTAGT. The germline V and J ends were trimmed by 6 bases and 0 bases, with 14 bases remaining between them.

The V gene is TRBV6-2 or TRBV6-3, the J gene TRBJ2-1; unclear D gene. The CDR3 runs to 15 residues. Germline V gene lookup returns CDR1 MNHEY and CDR2 SVGEGT. Trimming removed 5 bases from V and 2 bases from J, with 13 bases in between. The CDR3 loop reads CASSPTRFAYNEQFF. In DNA, the CDR3 is TGTGCCAGCAGTCCTACACGTTTCGCCTACAATGAGCAGTTCTTC.

This clonotype was observed at least ten times. This chain links TRBV5-1 with TRBJ2-3; D is uncertain. The germline gives CDR1 SGHRS, CDR2 YFSETQ. CDR3 size: 14 residues. V was clipped by 0 bases and J by 0 bases, with 5 bases between them. The chain's CDR3 is CASSLGLSTDTQYF. The CDR3 DNA follows: TGCGCCAGCAGCTTGGGGCTTAGCACAGATACGCAGTATTTT.

The chain carries TRBV11-2 and TRBJ2-1, with D possibly TRBD1 on 5 matching bases. Germline V gene sequence: CDR1 SGHAT, CDR2 FQNNGV. Trimming shortened V by 0 bases and J by 3 bases, and 12 bases separated the two germline ends. CDR3 length equals 16 residues. The CDR3 DNA reads TGTGCCAGCAGCTTAGAGCGCAGGGTTAGCTACAATGAGCAGTTCTTC. Its translation: CASSLERRVSYNEQFF.